The present entry profiles one T cell receptor beta chain with its context. Its antigen has not been determined. No much larger clone is present one base from it, and per-base qualities are unavailable. The entry originates in a study of blood T cell repertoires in COVID-19 (TCRdb year 2020). For the study in its entirety: The collaborator samples originated in the United States, Italy and Spain and spanned the acute and convalescent phases of COVID-19. The prospective study material was composed of cDNA or gDNA derived from T cells, B-cell-depleted T cells, or PBMCs. Subjects who had been exposed to COVID-19, were actively infected with it, or had recovered from it provided the deeply sampled blood TCRbeta repertoires that made up the dataset. The repertoires were released in a freely available public database meant as a resource for research on the immune response to SARS-CoV-2. The samples were drawn from the first 160 participants of the ongoing ImmuneRACE study and from more than 1,000 subjects provided by 6 global collaborators. Sample metadata almost always included a de-identified subject ID, COVID-19 status, age in years and sex. Where available, HLA class I and class II types were obtained from metadata supplied by the sample provider rather than from assay-based typing. On the study overall, not on this receptor specifically: Clinical and demographic metadata were provided uncurated, with the amount varying by source and participant.

TCRbeta CDR3 regions were amplified from genomic DNA using the immunoSEQ Assay, a bias-controlled multiplex PCR. Processing in the source paper ran as follows. Nucleated cell counts per sample were estimated from amplification of reference gene primers within the assay. Sequence reads were collapsed and filtered to measure the absolute abundance of every unique TCRbeta CDR3 rearrangement. Productive Simpson clonality was computed per sample as the square root of Simpson's diversity index over productive rearrangements. Sourced from immuneACCESS, this table was stored by TCRdb with only in-frame sequences that have V and J called. A share of the clones is absent; for the studies checked, an unresolved V gene accounts for under half, and the remainder has no known explanation. V, J and clone size are taken as reported in that table, and D and trimming were inferred from the DNA itself. The sample table records 33,000 or so clones; roughly 87% of these occur just once. The top ten hold 1% of the sample.

Collaborating institutions collected whole blood in K2EDTA tubes following their own protocols. For TCRbeta analysis, collaborator samples were shipped as frozen whole blood, as isolated PBMCs, or as DNA extracted from either sample type. CDR1 and CDR2 were assigned from the germline V gene as MDHEN and SYDVKM. The CDR3, cysteine through phenylalanine, is 16 amino acids long. The kept DNA is CDR3 alone, 48 bases in frame from the first base. Compared with germline, V lacks 3 bases and J lacks 1 base; bases without a gene match: 0. The V and J segments used are TRBV28 and TRBJ2-2; 12 junctional bases match TRBD2. Material for sequencing was peripheral blood. This receptor was identified in a man between 65 and 85 years old with active or convalescent COVID-19. The DNA sequence is TGTGCCAGCAGTTTGGGACTAGCGGGGAACACCGGGGAGCTGTTTTTT. Its protein is CASSLGLAGNTGELFF.